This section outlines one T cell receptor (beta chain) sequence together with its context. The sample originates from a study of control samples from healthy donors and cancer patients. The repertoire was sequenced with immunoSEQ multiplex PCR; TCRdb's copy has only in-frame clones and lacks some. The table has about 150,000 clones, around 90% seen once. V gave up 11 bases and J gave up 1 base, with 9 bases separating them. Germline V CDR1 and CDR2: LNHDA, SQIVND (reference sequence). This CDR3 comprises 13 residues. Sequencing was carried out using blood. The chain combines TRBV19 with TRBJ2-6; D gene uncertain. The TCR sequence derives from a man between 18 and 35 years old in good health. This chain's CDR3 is CAAHASGANVLTF. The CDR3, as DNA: TGTGCCGCACATGCGTCTGGGGCCAACGTCCTGACTTTC.